This passage covers 6 T cell receptor beta chains from one sample sequenced in a study of T-cell reconstitution after alpha-beta-depleted transplantation in children. Preparation of the TCRbeta library was carried out with unique molecular identifiers. Via MiXCR, TCRdb re-called the PCR reads, giving one row per CDR3 protein. Of over 90,000 distinct CDR3 sequences listed, approximately 6% are singletons. The sequences come from PBMCs, mostly from graft donor cells, collected 60 days after TCRalphabeta/CD19-depleted stem cell transplant. The receptors were sampled from a female patient aged 2-9 years who had a stem cell transplant for Fanconi anemia, so the T cells may come from the graft donor.

This clonotype occurred many times. V is TRBV18 and J is TRBJ2-4; D is undetermined. This CDR3 has 14 amino acids. The V gene lost 1 base and the J gene lost 3 bases, with 7 bases spanning the gap. Germline V gene lookup returns CDR1 KGHSH and CDR2 LQKENI. The CDR3 spells CASSPQGNKNIQYF. The CDR3 nucleotides are TGTGCCAGCTCACCACAGGGTAACAAAAACATTCAGTACTTC. The full variable domain, rest sourced from reference TRBV18 and TRBJ2-4, is NAGVMQNPRHLVRRRGQEARLRCSPMKGHSHVYWYRQLPEEGLKFMVYLQKENIIDESGMPKERFSAEFPKEGPSILRIQQVVRGDSAAYFCASSPQGNKNIQYFGAGTRLSVL.

At least ten counts were recorded for this clonotype. CDR3 residues: CASSLIGTNTGELFF. The CDR3 DNA sequence: TGTGCCAGCAGTCTTATCGGGACTAACACCGGGGAGCTGTTTTTT. The genes are TRBV27 and TRBJ2-2; D may be TRBD2 (6 bases). The CDR3 loop spans 15 amino acids. Germline CDR1 MNHEY, CDR2 SMNVEV (reference sequence). The ends were cut back, 5 bases at V and 2 bases at J, with 12 bases in the middle.

The chain is built from TRBV25-1 and TRBJ2-5; a weak D match, TRBD2 (6 bases). This CDR3 is built from 16 residues. Germline lookup yields CDR1 MGHDK and CDR2 SYGVNS. V lost 3 bases to trimming and J lost 1 base, with 15 bases between them. Written as DNA, the CDR3 is TGTGCCAGCAGTGAGGCGAGCCGGGGGTTCCAAGAGACCCAGTACTTC. This sequence encodes CASSEASRGFQETQYF.

This clonotype was seen at least ten times. This chain uses TRBV7-2 with TRBJ2-1, with D hard to call. CDR1 is SGHTA and CDR2 is FQGNSA in the germline V gene. V lost 0 bases, J lost 4 bases, and 7 bases lay in between. The CDR3 contains 14 residues. The DNA for the CDR3 is TGTGCCAGCAGCTTAGCGCTCCCATACAATGAGCAGTTCTTC. This encodes CASSLALPYNEQFF.

This clonotype was seen many times. This chain links TRBV12-3 or TRBV12-4 with TRBJ2-1, with TRBD2 as a possible D gene (6 bases). Trimming left V 3 bases short and J 0 bases short, with 9 bases between. The CDR3 extends over 15 amino acids. The CDR3 sequence is CASSFGGSSYNEQFF. The CDR3, as DNA: TGTGCCAGCAGTTTCGGGGGAAGCTCCTACAATGAGCAGTTCTTC.

This clonotype was recorded at least ten times. J is TRBJ1-4 and V is TRBV20-1, with D maybe TRBD1 (5 bases). The CDR3 extends over 10 amino acids. Trimming removed 3 bases at V and 14 bases at J, with 10 bases between. Per the germline V gene, CDR1 is DFQATT and CDR2 is SNEGSKA (reference sequence). CDR3 sequence: CSASWGRLFF. CDR3 nucleotides: TGCAGTGCTAGTTGGGGACGGCTGTTTTTT.